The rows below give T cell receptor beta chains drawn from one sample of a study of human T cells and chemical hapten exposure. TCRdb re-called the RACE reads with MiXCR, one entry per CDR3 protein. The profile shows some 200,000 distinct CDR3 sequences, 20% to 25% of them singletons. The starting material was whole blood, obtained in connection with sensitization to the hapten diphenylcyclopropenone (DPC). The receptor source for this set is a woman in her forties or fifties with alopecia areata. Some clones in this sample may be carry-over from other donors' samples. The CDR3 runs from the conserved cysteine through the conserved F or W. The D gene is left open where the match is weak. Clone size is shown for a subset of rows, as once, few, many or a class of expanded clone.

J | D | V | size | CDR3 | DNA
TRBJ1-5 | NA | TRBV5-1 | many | CASSLGDTNQPQHF | TGCGCCAGCAGCTTGGGAGACACCAATCAGCCCCAGCATTTT
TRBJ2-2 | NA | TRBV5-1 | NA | CASSLFNLNTGELFF | TGCGCCAGCAGCTTGTTTAATTTGAACACCGGGGAGCTGTTTTTT
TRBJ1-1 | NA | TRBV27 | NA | CASSPTTWTEAFF | TGTGCCAGCAGTCCCACGACATGGACTGAAGCTTTCTTT
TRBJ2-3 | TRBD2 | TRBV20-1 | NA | CSAETSGADTQYF | TGCAGTGCCGAAACCAGCGGGGCAGATACGCAGTATTTT
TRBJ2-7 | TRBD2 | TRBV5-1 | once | CASSSGLAADSYEQYF | TGCGCCAGCAGCTCGGGACTAGCGGCTGACTCCTACGAGCAGTACTTC
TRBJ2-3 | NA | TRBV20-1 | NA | CSAPELRQGTDTQYF | TGCAGTGCTCCCGAACTAAGGCAGGGTACAGATACGCAGTATTTT
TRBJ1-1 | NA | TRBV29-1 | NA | CSLKPRGINTEAFF | TGCAGCCTCAAGCCCAGGGGCATCAACACTGAAGCTTTCTTT
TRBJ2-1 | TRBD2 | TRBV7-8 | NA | CASSLVGLAGHNEQFF | TGTGCCAGCAGCTTAGTGGGACTAGCGGGCCACAATGAGCAGTTCTTC
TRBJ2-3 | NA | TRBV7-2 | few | CASSKAGPTDTQYF | TGTGCCAGCAGCAAAGCGGGCCCCACAGATACGCAGTATTTT
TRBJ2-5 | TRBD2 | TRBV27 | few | CASRLLAGVETQYF | TGTGCCAGCAGATTACTAGCGGGAGTAGAGACCCAGTACTTC
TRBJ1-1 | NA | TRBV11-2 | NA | CASRAGRGRVGTEAFF | TGTGCCAGCAGAGCGGGGAGGGGTCGAGTTGGCACTGAAGCTTTCTTT
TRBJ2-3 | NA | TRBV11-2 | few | CASSLVSRGDTQYF | TGTGCCAGCAGCTTGGTGTCTAGAGGGGATACGCAGTATTTT
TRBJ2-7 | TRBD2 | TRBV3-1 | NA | CASSQDRTSGRPYEQYF | TGTGCCAGCAGCCAAGACCGGACTAGCGGCCGGCCCTACGAGCAGTACTTC
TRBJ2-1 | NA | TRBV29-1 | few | CSVEDQDWQFF | TGCAGCGTTGAAGACCAGGACTGGCAGTTCTTC
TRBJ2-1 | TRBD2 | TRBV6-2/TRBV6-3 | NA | CAGSYLIAGLSYNEQFF | TGTGCCGGCAGTTACCTAATAGCGGGACTCTCCTACAATGAGCAGTTCTTC
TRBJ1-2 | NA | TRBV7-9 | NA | CASSLGAGRHGYTF | TGTGCCAGCAGCTTAGGCGCGGGACGGCATGGCTACACCTTC